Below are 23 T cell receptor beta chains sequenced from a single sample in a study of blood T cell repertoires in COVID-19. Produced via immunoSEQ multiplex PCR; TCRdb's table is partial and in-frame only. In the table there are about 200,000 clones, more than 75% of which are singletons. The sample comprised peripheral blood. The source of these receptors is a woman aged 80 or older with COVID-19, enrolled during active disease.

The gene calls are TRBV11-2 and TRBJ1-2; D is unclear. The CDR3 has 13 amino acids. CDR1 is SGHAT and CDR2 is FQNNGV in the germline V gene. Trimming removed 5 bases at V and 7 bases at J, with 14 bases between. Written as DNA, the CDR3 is TGTGCCAGCAGCCCCGCTTCGGGGAGTGGCTACACCTTC. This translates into CASSPASGSGYTF.

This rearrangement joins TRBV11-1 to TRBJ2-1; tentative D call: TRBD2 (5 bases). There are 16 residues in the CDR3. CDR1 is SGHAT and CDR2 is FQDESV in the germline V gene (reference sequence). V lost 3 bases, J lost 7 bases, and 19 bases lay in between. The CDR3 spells CASSFMSSPLLNEQFF. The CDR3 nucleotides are TGTGCCAGCAGCTTTATGTCTAGCCCCCTTTTAAATGAGCAGTTCTTC.

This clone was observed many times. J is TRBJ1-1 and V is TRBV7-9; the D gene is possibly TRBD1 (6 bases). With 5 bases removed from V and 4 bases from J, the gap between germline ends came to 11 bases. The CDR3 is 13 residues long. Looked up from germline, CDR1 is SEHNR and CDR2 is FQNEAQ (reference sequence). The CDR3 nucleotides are TGTGCCAGCAGCATAGACAGGAGCACTGAAGCTTTCTTT. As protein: CASSIDRSTEAFF.

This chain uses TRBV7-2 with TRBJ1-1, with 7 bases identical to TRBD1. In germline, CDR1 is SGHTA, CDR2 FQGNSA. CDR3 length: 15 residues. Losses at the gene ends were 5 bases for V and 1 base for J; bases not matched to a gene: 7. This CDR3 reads CASSGRGTENTEAFF. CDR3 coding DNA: TGTGCCAGCAGCGGCCGAGGGACAGAGAACACTGAAGCTTTCTTT.

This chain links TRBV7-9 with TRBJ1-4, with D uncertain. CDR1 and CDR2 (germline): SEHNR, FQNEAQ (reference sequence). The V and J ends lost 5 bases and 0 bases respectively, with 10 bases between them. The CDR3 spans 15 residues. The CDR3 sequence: CASSIQWPTNEKLFF. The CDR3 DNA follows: TGTGCCAGCAGCATACAGTGGCCAACTAATGAAAAACTGTTTTTT.

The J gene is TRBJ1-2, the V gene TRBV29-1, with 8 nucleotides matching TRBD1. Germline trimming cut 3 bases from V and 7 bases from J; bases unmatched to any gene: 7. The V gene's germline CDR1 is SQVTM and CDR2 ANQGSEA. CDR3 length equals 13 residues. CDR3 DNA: TGCAGCGTTGAGACAGGGGCGTCTCGTGGCTACACCTTC. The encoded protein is CSVETGASRGYTF.

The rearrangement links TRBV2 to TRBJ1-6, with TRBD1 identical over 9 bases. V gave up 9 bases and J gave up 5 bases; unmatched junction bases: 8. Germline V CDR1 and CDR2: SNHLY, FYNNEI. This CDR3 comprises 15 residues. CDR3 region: CASRGQGVNNSPLHF. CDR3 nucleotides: TGTGCCAGTAGGGGACAGGGCGTTAATAATTCACCCCTCCACTTT.

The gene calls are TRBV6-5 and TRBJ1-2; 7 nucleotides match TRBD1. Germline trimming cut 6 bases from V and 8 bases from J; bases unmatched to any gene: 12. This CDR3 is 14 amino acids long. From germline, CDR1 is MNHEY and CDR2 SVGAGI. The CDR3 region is CASSAAQGKSGYTF. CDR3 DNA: TGTGCCAGCAGCGCAGCACAGGGGAAGAGCGGCTACACCTTC.

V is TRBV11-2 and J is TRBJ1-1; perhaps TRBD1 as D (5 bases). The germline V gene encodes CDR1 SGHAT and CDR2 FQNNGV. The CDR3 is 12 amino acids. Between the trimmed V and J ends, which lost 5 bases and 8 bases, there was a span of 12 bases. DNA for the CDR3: TGTGCCAGCAGCCACGACAGCCCGGAAGCTTTCTTT. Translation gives CASSHDSPEAFF.

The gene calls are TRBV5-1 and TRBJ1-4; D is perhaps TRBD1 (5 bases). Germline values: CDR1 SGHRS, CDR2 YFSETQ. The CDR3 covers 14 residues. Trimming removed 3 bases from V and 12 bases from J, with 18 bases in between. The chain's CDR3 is CASSSTDYGRELFF. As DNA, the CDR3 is TGCGCCAGCAGCTCGACGGACTACGGCAGGGAACTGTTTTTT.

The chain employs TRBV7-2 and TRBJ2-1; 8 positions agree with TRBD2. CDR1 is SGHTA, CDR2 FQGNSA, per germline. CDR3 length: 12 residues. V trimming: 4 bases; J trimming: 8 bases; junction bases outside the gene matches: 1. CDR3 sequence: CASSSTSDEQFF. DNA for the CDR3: TGTGCCAGCAGCTCGACTAGCGATGAGCAGTTCTTC.

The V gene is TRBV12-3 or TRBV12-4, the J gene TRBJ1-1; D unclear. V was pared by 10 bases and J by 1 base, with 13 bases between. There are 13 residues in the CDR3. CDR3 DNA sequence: TGTGCCACTCGACTGACCGCGAACACTGAAGCTTTCTTT. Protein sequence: CATRLTANTEAFF.

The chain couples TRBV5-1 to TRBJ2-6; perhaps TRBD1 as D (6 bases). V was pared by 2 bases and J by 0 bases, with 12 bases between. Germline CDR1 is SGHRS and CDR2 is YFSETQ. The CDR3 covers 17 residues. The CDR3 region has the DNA TGCGCCAGCAGCTTTACAGCCAGGGGCTCTGGGGCCAACGTCCTGACTTTC. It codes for CASSFTARGSGANVLTF.

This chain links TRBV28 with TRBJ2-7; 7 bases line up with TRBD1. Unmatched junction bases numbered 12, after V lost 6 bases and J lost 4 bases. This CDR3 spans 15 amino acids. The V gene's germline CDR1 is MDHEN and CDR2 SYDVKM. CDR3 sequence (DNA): TGTGCCAGCAGCGAAAAGGGGACAGTTCTGTACGAGCAGTACTTC. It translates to CASSEKGTVLYEQYF.

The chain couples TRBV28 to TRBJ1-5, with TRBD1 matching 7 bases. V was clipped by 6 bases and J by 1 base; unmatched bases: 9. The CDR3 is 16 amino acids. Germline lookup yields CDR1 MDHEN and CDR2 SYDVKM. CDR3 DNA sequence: TGTGCCAGCAGGTTACCAGGGGGTACGAGCAATCAGCCCCAGCATTTT. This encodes CASRLPGGTSNQPQHF.

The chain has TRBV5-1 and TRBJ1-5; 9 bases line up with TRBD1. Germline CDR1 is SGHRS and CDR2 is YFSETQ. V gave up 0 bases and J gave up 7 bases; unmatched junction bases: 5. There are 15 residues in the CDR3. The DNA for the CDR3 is TGCGCCAGCAGCTTGGGGGACAGGGAAGGGCAGCCCCAGCATTTT. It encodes CASSLGDREGQPQHF. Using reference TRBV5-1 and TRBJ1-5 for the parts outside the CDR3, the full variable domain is KAGVTQTPRYLIKTRGQQVTLSCSPISGHRSVSWYQQTPGQGLQFLFEYFSETQRNKGNFPGRFSGRQFSNSRSEMNVSTLELGDSALYLCASSLGDREGQPQHFGDGTRLSIL.

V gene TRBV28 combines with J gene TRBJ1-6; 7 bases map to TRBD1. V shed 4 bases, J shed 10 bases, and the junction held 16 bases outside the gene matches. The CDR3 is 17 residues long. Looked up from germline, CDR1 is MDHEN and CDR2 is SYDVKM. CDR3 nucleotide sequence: TGTGCCAGCAGTTCACAGGACAGGACAAAAACGGCCTCACCCCTCCACTTT. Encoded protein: CASSSQDRTKTASPLHF.

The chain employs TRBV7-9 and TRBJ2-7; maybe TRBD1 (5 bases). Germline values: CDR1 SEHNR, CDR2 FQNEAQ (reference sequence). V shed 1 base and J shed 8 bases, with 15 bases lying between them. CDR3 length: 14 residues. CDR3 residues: CASSLEGAPIKQYF. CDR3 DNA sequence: TGTGCCAGCAGCTTAGAAGGGGCGCCGATAAAGCAGTACTTC.

CDR3 DNA sequence: TGTGCCAGCAGCTTACAGGGCCCTGGGAGGGGTGAAGCTTTCTTT. Translation gives CASSLQGPGRGEAFF. The chain carries TRBV6-6 and TRBJ1-1; possibly TRBD1 for D (6 bases). Per the germline V gene, CDR1 is MNHNY and CDR2 is SVGAGI (reference sequence). Trimming left V 6 bases short and J 7 bases short, with 21 bases between. The CDR3 is made up of 15 amino acids.

For the CDR3, the DNA is TGTGCCAGCAGCTTGGCACAGGGGGCTAATAGCAATCAGCCCCAGCATTTT. Its translation is CASSLAQGANSNQPQHF. This chain joins TRBV7-2 and TRBJ1-5; 9 bases map to TRBD1. This CDR3 spans 17 amino acids. Trimming at V came to 3 bases and at J to 0 bases, leaving 6 bases not matched to a gene. CDR1 is SGHTA and CDR2 is FQGNSA in the germline V gene. Looking up the rest from reference TRBV7-2 and TRBJ1-5 gives the full variable domain: GAGVSQSPSNKVTEKGKDVELRCDPISGHTALYWYRQSLGQGLEFLIYFQGNSAPDKSGLPSDRFSAERTGGSVSTLTIQRTQQEDSAVYLCASSLAQGANSNQPQHFGDGTRLSIL.

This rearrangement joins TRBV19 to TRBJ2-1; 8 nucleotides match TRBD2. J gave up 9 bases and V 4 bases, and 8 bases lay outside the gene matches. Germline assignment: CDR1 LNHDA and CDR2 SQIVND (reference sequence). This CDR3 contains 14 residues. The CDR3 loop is CASSKAGVFGEQFF. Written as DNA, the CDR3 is TGTGCCAGTAGTAAAGCGGGAGTCTTCGGTGAGCAGTTCTTC.

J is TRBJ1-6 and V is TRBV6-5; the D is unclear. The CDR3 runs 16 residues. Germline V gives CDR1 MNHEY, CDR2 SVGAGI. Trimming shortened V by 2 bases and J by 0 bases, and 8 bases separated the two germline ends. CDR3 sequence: CASSYAESSYNSPLHF. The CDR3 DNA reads TGTGCCAGCAGTTACGCGGAGAGCTCCTATAATTCACCCCTCCACTTT.

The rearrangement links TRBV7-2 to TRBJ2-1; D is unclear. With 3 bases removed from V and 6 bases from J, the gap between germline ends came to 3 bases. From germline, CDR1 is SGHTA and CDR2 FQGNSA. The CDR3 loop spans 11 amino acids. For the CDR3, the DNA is TGTGCCAGCAGCTTCATCAATGAGCAGTTCTTC. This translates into CASSFINEQFF.